These 29 T cell receptor beta chains share one sample of origin, sequenced in a study of technical replicates of blood from several donors. TCRdb's copy holds only in-frame clones and misses some; the assay was immunoSEQ multiplex PCR. The repertoire consists of about 75,000 clones, with around 97% occurring once and the leading ten covering about 0.29%. The specimen sequenced was T cells isolated from PBMCs. These receptors came from a human donor in good health.

The V and J genes are TRBV6-5 and TRBJ1-1, with D perhaps matching TRBD1 (6 bases). Germline CDR1 reads MNHEY; CDR2 reads SVGAGI. The CDR3 consists of 14 residues. V lost 5 bases and J 1 base, leaving 11 bases between the germline ends. Here the CDR3 reads CASSHWTENTEAFF. The CDR3, as DNA: TGTGCCAGCAGTCACTGGACAGAGAACACTGAAGCTTTCTTT.

This clone occurred once. The J gene is TRBJ1-3, the V gene TRBV2; D unresolved. The CDR3 has 13 amino acids. CDR1 and CDR2 from the germline V gene are SNHLY and FYNNEI. V lost 5 bases and J lost 2, with 7 bases in between. CDR3 DNA: TGTGCCAGCAGTCTATTTACTGGAAACACCATATATTTT. Residues: CASSLFTGNTIYF. The full variable domain, rest sourced from reference TRBV2 and TRBJ1-3, is EPEVTQTPSHQVTQMGQEVILRCVPISNHLYFYWYRQILGQKVEFLVSFYNNEISEKSEIFDDQFSVERPDGSNFTLKIRSTKLEDSAMYFCASSLFTGNTIYFGEGSWLTVV.

The rearrangement uses TRBV6-5 and TRBJ1-3, with TRBD1 matching over 9 bases. V shed 8 bases, J shed 4 bases, and the junction held 3 bases outside the gene matches. The CDR3 is 13 amino acids. CDR1 is MNHEY, CDR2 SVGAGI, per germline. The CDR3, as DNA: TGTGCCAGCCGGACAGGGGACGGAAACACCATATATTTT. Its protein product is CASRTGDGNTIYF.

This clone has a single count. The chain is built from TRBV28 and TRBJ1-2; D is perhaps TRBD1 (5 bases). The germline V gene encodes CDR1 MDHEN and CDR2 SYDVKM. The CDR3 has 14 residues. V shed 6 bases and J shed 4 bases, with 15 bases lying between them. CDR3 nucleotides: TGTGCCAGCAGCTGGGGGGATGCGGGCTATGGCTACACCTTC. This encodes CASSWGDAGYGYTF.

CDR3 nucleotides: TGCGCCAGCAGCTTGAGCGGGCCGTACAATGAGCAGTTCTTC. It translates to CASSLSGPYNEQFF. V usage is TRBV5-1 and J usage is TRBJ2-1, with D perhaps matching TRBD2 (6 bases). The CDR3 has 14 amino acids. The V end lost 1 base, the J end lost 4 bases, and 9 bases lay between the germline ends. Per germline, CDR1 SGHRS and CDR2 YFSETQ. Full variable domain (missing parts from reference TRBV5-1 and TRBJ2-1): KAGVTQTPRYLIKTRGQQVTLSCSPISGHRSVSWYQQTPGQGLQFLFEYFSETQRNKGNFPGRFSGRQFSNSRSEMNVSTLELGDSALYLCASSLSGPYNEQFFGPGTRLTVL.

The chain links TRBV9 to TRBJ2-1; D is ambiguous. V lost 1 base and J 2 bases, leaving 4 bases between the germline ends. CDR3 length: 13 residues. Per germline, CDR1 SGDLS and CDR2 YYNGEE. The CDR3 DNA reads TGTGCCAGCAGCGTATCTGCCTACAATGAGCAGTTCTTC. Translating it yields CASSVSAYNEQFF.

V usage is TRBV2 and J usage is TRBJ1-4; a possible D gene is TRBD1 (5 bases). V lost 4 bases and J lost 3, with 15 bases in between. This CDR3 is 16 amino acids long. Looked up from germline, CDR1 is SNHLY and CDR2 is FYNNEI. CDR3 loop: CASSGPLGEANEKLFF. For the CDR3, the DNA is TGTGCCAGCAGTGGTCCCCTAGGGGAAGCTAATGAAAAACTGTTTTTT.

The rearrangement joins TRBV10-1 to TRBJ2-2, with a tentative D call TRBD2 (5 bases). The CDR3 runs to 15 residues. The V gene's germline CDR1 is WNHNN and CDR2 SYGVQD (reference sequence). The germline V and J ends were trimmed by 4 bases and 0 bases, with 9 bases remaining between them. This CDR3 is CASSAAVANTGELFF. DNA for the CDR3: TGCGCCAGCAGTGCAGCGGTAGCGAACACCGGGGAGCTGTTTTTT.

This clone is a singleton in its sample. The rearrangement links TRBV2 to TRBJ2-6; the D gene is possibly TRBD1 (6 bases). The length of the CDR3 is 19 residues. The ends were cut back, 3 bases at V and 1 base at J, with 19 bases in the middle. From germline, CDR1 is SNHLY and CDR2 FYNNEI. The CDR3 nucleotides are TGTGCCAGCAGTGACCCCGGACAGCCCGTTTTATCTGGGGCCAACGTCCTGACTTTC. Its protein product is CASSDPGQPVLSGANVLTF. The complete variable domain, with remaining parts taken from reference TRBV2 and TRBJ2-6, reads EPEVTQTPSHQVTQMGQEVILRCVPISNHLYFYWYRQILGQKVEFLVSFYNNEISEKSEIFDDQFSVERPDGSNFTLKIRSTKLEDSAMYFCASSDPGQPVLSGANVLTFGAGSRLTVL.

V and J are TRBV5-5 and TRBJ2-5; tentatively, D is TRBD2 (5 bases). Trimming removed 2 bases from V and 4 bases from J, with 9 bases in between. The CDR3 is 13 residues long. Germline V gene data show CDR1 as SGHKS and CDR2 as YYEKEE (reference sequence). CDR3 coding DNA: TGTGCCAGCAGCTTTCTTGGGAGAGAGACCCAGTACTTC. Its protein is CASSFLGRETQYF.

The chain is built from TRBV19 and TRBJ2-4; a possible D gene is TRBD2 (5 bases). Trimming took 3 bases from V and 1 from J, leaving 13 bases between them. Germline V gives CDR1 LNHDA, CDR2 SQIVND (reference sequence). The CDR3 is made up of 16 amino acids. The CDR3 bases are TGTGCCAGTAGTATCCGTGGGAGTAGGGCCAAAAACATTCAGTACTTC. Translating gives CASSIRGSRAKNIQYF. The entire variable domain, with the rest obtained from reference TRBV19 and TRBJ2-4, is as follows: DGGITQSPKYLFRKEGQNVTLSCEQNLNHDAMYWYRQDPGQGLRLIYYSQIVNDFQKGDIAEGYSVSREKKESFPLTVTSAQKNPTAFYLCASSIRGSRAKNIQYFGAGTRLSVL.

The V call is TRBV9, the J call TRBJ2-3, with TRBD1 matching over 7 bases. Germline CDR1 SGDLS, CDR2 YYNGEE. The J segment lost 0 bases and the V segment lost 3 bases, leaving 7 bases of the junction unmatched. The CDR3 sequence is 16 residues long. The CDR3 loop reads CASSERQGISTDTQYF. CDR3 sequence (DNA): TGTGCCAGCAGCGAACGACAGGGTATTAGCACAGATACGCAGTATTTT.

The CDR3 DNA is TGTGCCTGGAACCCTGAGCCAGATACGCAGTATTTT. Translating it yields CAWNPEPDTQYF. The chain is built from TRBV30 and TRBJ2-3; the D is unclear. Trimming took off 4 bases at V and 4 bases at J, with 9 bases between the two ends. CDR1 is GTSNPN and CDR2 is SVGIG in the germline V gene (reference sequence). This CDR3 region has 12 residues.

The rearrangement uses TRBV30 and TRBJ2-1; 7 nucleotides line up with TRBD2. The CDR3 extends over 15 amino acids. V was pared by 0 bases and J by 6 bases, with 8 bases of the junction left unmatched. Germline lookup yields CDR1 GTSNPN and CDR2 SVGIG (reference sequence). CDR3 sequence (DNA): TGTGCCTGGAGTGTTGAAGCGGGACGTAGCAATGAGCAGTTCTTC. Residues: CAWSVEAGRSNEQFF.

This chain joins TRBV5-1 and TRBJ1-1, with a weak D call TRBD1 (6 bases). CDR3 length: 15 residues. Germline V gene sequence: CDR1 SGHRS, CDR2 YFSETQ. The V and J ends lost 0 bases and 1 base respectively, with 10 bases between them. The CDR3 protein is CASSLEGGGNTEAFF. Here the CDR3 DNA reads TGCGCCAGCAGCTTGGAAGGGGGTGGGAACACTGAAGCTTTCTTT.

This rearrangement joins TRBV7-9 to TRBJ2-7; 7 nucleotides match TRBD1. The CDR3 has 16 residues. Germline V lookup: CDR1 SEHNR, CDR2 FQNEAQ (reference sequence). After removal of 4 bases from V and 0 bases from J, the junction contained 9 bases not matched to a gene. CDR3 residues: CASSSYRGNGSYEQYF. The CDR3 DNA reads as TGTGCCAGCAGCTCCTACAGGGGTAATGGCTCCTACGAGCAGTACTTC. Full variable domain (outside the CDR3, taken from reference TRBV7-9 and TRBJ2-7): DTGVSQNPRHKITKRGQNVTFRCDPISEHNRLYWYRQTLGQGPEFLTYFQNEAQLEKSRLLSDRFSAERPKGSFSTLEIQRTEQGDSAMYLCASSSYRGNGSYEQYFGPGTRLTVT.

V gene TRBV19 combines with J gene TRBJ2-7; TRBD1 is a possible D gene (6 bases). Germline assignment: CDR1 LNHDA and CDR2 SQIVND (reference sequence). The CDR3 is 15 residues long. The V gene lost 3 bases and the J gene lost 2 bases, with 14 bases spanning the gap. The CDR3 loop reads CASSIGRQDAYEQYF. CDR3 DNA: TGTGCCAGTAGTATTGGTCGACAGGACGCCTACGAGCAGTACTTC.

The rearrangement uses TRBV5-1 and TRBJ2-1, with 8 bases lining up with TRBD1. CDR1 SGHRS and CDR2 YFSETQ come from the germline V gene. With 4 bases clipped from V and 5 bases from J, the junction kept 11 bases outside the gene matches. The CDR3 is 16 residues long. The DNA for the CDR3 is TGCGCCAGCAGCGACGGTGGACAGGGTCCCAACAATGAGCAGTTCTTC. This encodes CASSDGGQGPNNEQFF. The variable domain in full, completed from reference TRBV5-1 and TRBJ2-1, reads KAGVTQTPRYLIKTRGQQVTLSCSPISGHRSVSWYQQTPGQGLQFLFEYFSETQRNKGNFPGRFSGRQFSNSRSEMNVSTLELGDSALYLCASSDGGQGPNNEQFFGPGTRLTVL.

The chain couples TRBV7-9 to TRBJ2-7; possible D gene TRBD1, 6 bases. The CDR3 consists of 14 residues. Trimming cost V 0 bases and J 3 bases, with 9 bases left between them. Germline lookup yields CDR1 SEHNR and CDR2 FQNEAQ (reference sequence). Here the CDR3 reads CASSLAAGDYEQYF. The CDR3 region has the DNA TGTGCCAGCAGCTTAGCTGCAGGGGACTACGAGCAGTACTTC.

This clone has a single count. This chain uses TRBV7-3 with TRBJ2-7, with a possible D match to TRBD2 (5 bases). In germline, CDR1 is SGHTA, CDR2 FQGTGA. The CDR3 extends over 13 amino acids. V lost 5 bases to trimming and J lost 1 base, with 9 bases between them. The CDR3 region has the DNA TGTGCCAGCAGCCCTCGGGGATCCTACGAGCAGTACTTC. This encodes CASSPRGSYEQYF.

V and J are TRBV7-6 and TRBJ2-3, with D uncertain. The germline gives CDR1 SGHVS, CDR2 FNYEAQ. The V end was cut by 5 bases, the J end by 1 base, with 13 bases between. The CDR3 is 15 residues long. CDR3 loop: CASSPTFAGTDTQYF. The CDR3 DNA is TGTGCCAGCAGCCCAACCTTCGCAGGCACAGATACGCAGTATTTT.

This chain connects TRBV28 to TRBJ1-2, with D possibly being TRBD1 (6 bases). In germline, CDR1 is MDHEN, CDR2 SYDVKM. CDR3 size: 13 residues. V lost 8 bases and J 5 bases, leaving 15 bases between the germline ends. The CDR3 region has the DNA TGTGCCAGCGCCATAGGGACACATTATGGCTACACCTTC. Its protein is CASAIGTHYGYTF.

The chain employs TRBV10-3 and TRBJ1-2, with TRBD1 matching over 8 bases. This CDR3 spans 15 amino acids. Trimming took 3 bases from V and 3 from J; bases not matched to a gene: 6. The germline gives CDR1 ENHRY, CDR2 SYGVKD. CDR3 loop: CAISDSAGGYYGYTF. The CDR3 region has the DNA TGTGCCATCAGTGACTCGGCAGGGGGCTACTATGGCTACACCTTC.

The J gene is TRBJ1-2, the V gene TRBV27, with 11 bases lining up with TRBD1. The CDR3 is 14 amino acids. The germline V gene has CDR1 MNHEY and CDR2 SMNVEV (reference sequence). With V trimmed by 4 bases and J by 7 bases, 5 bases remained unmatched. CDR3 sequence: CASSSSGTGGGYTF. CDR3 nucleotide sequence: TGTGCCAGCAGTTCTTCCGGGACAGGGGGTGGCTACACCTTC.

The CDR3 reads CASSLTGTKNIQYF. CDR3 nucleotides: TGTGCCAGCAGCTTGACAGGGACCAAAAACATTCAGTACTTC. The J gene is TRBJ2-4, the V gene TRBV5-6, with D perhaps TRBD1 (6 bases). The CDR3 loop spans 14 amino acids. Trimming took off 1 base at V and 2 bases at J, with 7 bases between the two ends. Germline lookup yields CDR1 SGHDT and CDR2 YYEEEE.

V is TRBV28 and J is TRBJ1-1, with TRBD1 matching over 8 bases. CDR3 size: 14 residues. J gave up 7 bases and V 6 bases, and 10 bases lay outside the gene matches. Germline V gene data show CDR1 as MDHEN and CDR2 as SYDVKM. The CDR3 protein is CASRAGGEAGEAFF. CDR3 nucleotides: TGTGCCAGCAGGGCAGGGGGCGAGGCGGGTGAAGCTTTCTTT.

The J gene is TRBJ2-1, the V gene TRBV11-2; D is undetermined. V was cut by 2 bases and J by 8 bases, with 13 bases left in between. This CDR3 is 14 amino acids long. The germline gives CDR1 SGHAT, CDR2 FQNNGV. This chain's CDR3 is CASSLHFRGDEQFF. Here the CDR3 DNA reads TGTGCCAGCAGCTTACATTTTAGAGGCGATGAGCAGTTCTTC.

This chain links TRBV29-1 with TRBJ1-1; a weak D match, TRBD1 (5 bases). Germline V gives CDR1 SQVTM, CDR2 ANQGSEA. V lost 7 bases and J lost 4, with 13 bases in between. The CDR3 extends over 12 amino acids. The CDR3 region is CSATRQGTEAFF. CDR3 in DNA: TGCAGCGCTACTCGGCAGGGCACTGAAGCTTTCTTT.

Note on this clone: Other DNA sequences in the sample encode the same CDR3. The chain joins TRBV4-1 to TRBJ2-7; a weak D match, TRBD2 (5 bases). The CDR3 is 14 residues long. The V and J ends lost 1 base and 2 bases respectively, with 9 bases between them. Germline V gene lookup returns CDR1 MGHRA and CDR2 YSYEKL. CDR3 amino acids: CASSQVSGTYEQYF. The CDR3 DNA follows: TGCGCCAGCAGCCAAGTTTCCGGGACCTACGAGCAGTACTTC.